One and the same sample provided the 30 T cell receptor beta chains below, sequenced in a study of a mutant IDH1 vaccine in newly diagnosed glioma (dated by TCRdb to the early 2020s). These receptors have no identified antigens. In the paper's terms, the time point label means: week 47, end of study. Every vaccine dose consisted of 300 ug of a 20-mer mutant IDH1 peptide in Montanide, administered subcutaneously together with topical imiquimod. The method was the immunoSEQ multiplex PCR assay. Not all clones reach the TCRdb copy of this immuneACCESS table, which keeps in-frame sequences only. Checked studies attribute under half of the gap to unresolved V genes and leave the rest unexplained. The sample table holds fewer than 40,000 clones, of which 75% to 95% were seen once. Together, the top ten hold just over 5% of the sample. The material sequenced was PBMCs, taken from a glioma patient whose treatment included an IDH1 peptide vaccine. The origin of the receptors is a woman in her 40s with glioma.

This chain joins TRBV7-9 and TRBJ1-1, with a weak D call TRBD1 (5 bases). V was shortened by 1 base and J by 8 bases, with 5 bases between the two germline ends. CDR1 SEHNR and CDR2 FQNEAQ come from the germline V gene (reference sequence). The CDR3 runs to 11 residues. The CDR3 here is CASSLGTEAFF. CDR3 sequence (DNA): TGTGCCAGCAGCTTAGGGACAGAAGCTTTCTTT. Complete variable domain (other parts from reference TRBV7-9 and TRBJ1-1): DTGVSQNPRHKITKRGQNVTFRCDPISEHNRLYWYRQTLGQGPEFLTYFQNEAQLEKSRLLSDRFSAERPKGSFSTLEIQRTEQGDSAMYLCASSLGTEAFFGQGTRLTVV.

This sequence joins TRBV9 and TRBJ2-7; maybe TRBD1 (6 bases). The germline gives CDR1 SGDLS, CDR2 YYNGEE. V lost 0 bases and J 6 bases, leaving 13 bases between the germline ends. The CDR3 is 14 amino acids. The CDR3 DNA is TGTGCCAGCAGCGTAGACGACAGGCCCCCCGAGCAGTACTTC. It codes for CASSVDDRPPEQYF.

The chain joins TRBV30 to TRBJ1-2; TRBD1 matches at 11 bases. Per the germline V gene, CDR1 is GTSNPN and CDR2 is SVGIG (reference sequence). V lost 7 bases and J lost 7; bases outside the gene matches: 5. This CDR3 region has 12 residues. The CDR3 bases are TGTGCCTACTCGGACAGGGGGCTTGGCTACACCTTC. Translation gives CAYSDRGLGYTF.

The chain joins TRBV6-5 to TRBJ2-6, with D possibly TRBD1 on 6 matching bases. Per germline, CDR1 MNHEY and CDR2 SVGAGI. This CDR3 has 15 amino acids. V gave up 6 bases and J gave up 2 bases, with 11 bases separating them. The CDR3 DNA follows: TGTGCCAGCAGGTGGCAGGGGACTGGGGCCAACGTCCTGACTTTC. Its protein is CASRWQGTGANVLTF.

Points on this clone: An end of the junction differs from the germline gene, which may be a read error. The chain employs TRBV2 and TRBJ2-2; the D call may be TRBD1 or TRBD2 (7 bases each). The CDR3 has 15 residues. Germline lookup yields CDR1 SNHLY and CDR2 FYNNEI. CDR3 DNA: TGTGCCAGCAGTGAACAGGGGGGGAACCCCGGGGAGCTGTTTTTT. This gives the protein CASSEQGGNPGELFF.

This sequence joins TRBV6-1 and TRBJ1-1; 10 nucleotides line up with TRBD1. The CDR3 extends over 13 amino acids. CDR1 and CDR2 (germline): MNHNS, SASEGT. V lost 4 bases, J lost 4 bases, and 0 bases stayed unmatched. CDR3 residues: CASSGTGGTEAFF. CDR3 in DNA: TGTGCCAGCAGTGGGACAGGGGGCACTGAAGCTTTCTTT.

This rearrangement joins TRBV5-1 to TRBJ2-7, with 7 positions matching TRBD1. The CDR3 length is 15 residues. CDR1 and CDR2 (germline): SGHRS, YFSETQ. V was pared by 1 base and J by 5 bases, with 9 bases of the junction left unmatched. The CDR3: CASSLRSGGVDEQYF. The CDR3 bases are TGCGCCAGCAGCTTGCGTTCAGGGGGAGTAGACGAGCAGTACTTC.

This chain connects TRBV6-5 to TRBJ2-3; TRBD2 matches at 8 bases. Germline V CDR1 and CDR2: MNHEY, SVGAGI. V was pared by 6 bases and J by 2 bases, with 4 bases of the junction left unmatched. The CDR3 sequence is 14 residues long. CDR3 bases: TGTGCCAGCAGCCCGACTAGCGACACAGATACGCAGTATTTT. It is translated as CASSPTSDTDTQYF.

The chain uses TRBV4-1 and TRBJ1-1, with D perhaps matching TRBD1 (5 bases). Trimming took off 4 bases at V and 3 bases at J, with 18 bases between the two ends. The germline gives CDR1 MGHRA, CDR2 YSYEKL. This CDR3 region has 16 residues. Here the CDR3 DNA reads TGCGCCAGCAGCCGCCAACCTCAGGGTATTCACACTGAAGCTTTCTTT. Its protein is CASSRQPQGIHTEAFF.

J is TRBJ1-1 and V is TRBV29-1, with a weak D call TRBD1 (5 bases). The CDR3 is made up of 12 amino acids. CDR1 is SQVTM, CDR2 ANQGSEA, per germline. The V end lost 6 bases, the J end lost 2 bases, and 10 bases lay between the germline ends. The CDR3 DNA follows: TGCAGCGTCCTGGGGGGAAACACTGAAGCTTTCTTT. Its protein product is CSVLGGNTEAFF. The variable domain in full, with the rest retrieved from reference TRBV29-1 and TRBJ1-1, is SAVISQKPSRDICQRGTSLTIQCQVDSQVTMMFWYRQQPGQSLTLIATANQGSEATYESGFVIDKFPISRPNLTFSTLTVSNMSPEDSSIYLCSVLGGNTEAFFGQGTRLTVV.

CDR3: CASSLRTSGEETQYF. The CDR3 nucleotides are TGTGCCAGCAGCTTAAGGACTAGCGGAGAAGAGACCCAGTACTTC. The rearrangement links TRBV5-4 to TRBJ2-5; 10 positions match TRBD2. The CDR3 is 15 residues long. Per the germline V gene, CDR1 is SGHNT and CDR2 is YYREEE (reference sequence). V lost 2 bases, J lost 3 bases, and 4 bases stayed unmatched.

J is TRBJ2-5 and V is TRBV7-9, with TRBD1 identical over 7 bases. CDR3 length equals 14 residues. Per the germline V gene, CDR1 is SEHNR and CDR2 is FQNEAQ (reference sequence). The trim removed 6 bases at V and 2 bases at J, leaving 6 bases unmatched. The CDR3 DNA follows: TGTGCCAGCAGGACCGGGACAGCACAAGAGACCCAGTACTTC. Translating it yields CASRTGTAQETQYF.

Turning to this clone: The junction and the germline gene differ at one end; a read error may be behind it. In the same sample, other DNA sequences code for this CDR3. The chain recombines TRBV30 with TRBJ1-2, with 7 bases lining up with TRBD1. Germline CDR1 and CDR2: GTSNPN and SVGIG (reference sequence). The CDR3 has 12 residues. The CDR3 is CAWTGGDYGYTF. CDR3 in DNA: TGTGCCTGGACAGGGGGGGACTACGGCTACACCTTC. Drawing the rest from reference TRBV30 and TRBJ1-2, the complete variable domain is SQTIHQWPATLVQPVGSPLSLECTVEGTSNPNLYWYRQAAGRGLQLLFYSVGIGQISSEVPQNLSASRPQDRQFILSSKKLLLSDSGFYLCAWTGGDYGYTFGSGTRLTVV.

The chain carries TRBV9 and TRBJ1-3; perhaps TRBD1 as D (6 bases). Germline V gene lookup returns CDR1 SGDLS and CDR2 YYNGEE. The ends were cut back, 0 bases at V and 2 bases at J, with 21 bases in the middle. The CDR3 extends over 19 amino acids. CDR3 protein: CASSVAGTRLSKAGNTIYF. As DNA, the CDR3 is TGTGCCAGCAGCGTAGCCGGGACACGGCTTTCTAAGGCTGGAAACACCATATATTTT.

The chain couples TRBV2 to TRBJ1-1; D gene uncertain. This CDR3 is 15 amino acids long. V was pared by 9 bases and J by 0 bases, with 17 bases between. The germline gives CDR1 SNHLY, CDR2 FYNNEI. CDR3 loop: CAREGRGQMNTEAFF. Here the CDR3 DNA reads TGTGCCAGAGAGGGAAGAGGGCAGATGAACACTGAAGCTTTCTTT.

The chain recombines TRBV5-1 with TRBJ2-2; D remains ambiguous. Looked up from germline, CDR1 is SGHRS and CDR2 is YFSETQ. The CDR3 length is 15 residues. The V end was cut by 2 bases, the J end by 0 bases, with 8 bases between. The CDR3 nucleotides read TGCGCCAGCAGCTTAAGAGTCGCGAACACCGGGGAGCTGTTTTTT. Protein product: CASSLRVANTGELFF.

The genes are TRBV10-2 and TRBJ1-1; D not certain. Germline CDR1 and CDR2: WSHSY and SAAADI. The length of the CDR3 is 14 residues. The V end lost 2 bases, the J end lost 0 bases, and 7 bases lay between the germline ends. In DNA form, the CDR3 reads TGCGCCAGCAGTGAGATAAACATGAACACTGAAGCTTTCTTT. Residues: CASSEINMNTEAFF.

This chain links TRBV9 with TRBJ2-2; no clear D gene. V lost 7 bases, J lost 1 base, and 5 bases lay in between. This CDR3 comprises 12 residues. Germline V gene data show CDR1 as SGDLS and CDR2 as YYNGEE. The CDR3 here is CASGLNTGELFF. In DNA form, the CDR3 reads TGTGCCAGCGGTTTGAACACCGGGGAGCTGTTTTTT.

The chain employs TRBV2 and TRBJ1-5, with D tentatively TRBD1 (5 bases). Germline CDR1 reads SNHLY; CDR2 reads FYNNEI. The V and J ends lost 3 bases and 9 bases respectively, with 12 bases between them. CDR3 length: 13 amino acids. The CDR3 is CASSEGPRMPQHF. CDR3 coding DNA: TGTGCCAGCAGTGAGGGGCCAAGGATGCCCCAGCATTTT.

The chain employs TRBV6-1 and TRBJ1-1; TRBD1 matches 10 bases. The length of the CDR3 is 18 residues. The germline gives CDR1 MNHNS, CDR2 SASEGT. Trimming at V came to 1 base and at J to 3 bases, leaving 11 bases not matched to a gene. CDR3 bases: TGTGCCAGCAGTGAAGTTAAGGGACAGGGGCGCCTCTACACTGAAGCTTTCTTT. Translation gives CASSEVKGQGRLYTEAFF.

This chain links TRBV4-1 with TRBJ2-7, with 10 nucleotides matching TRBD2. Trimming removed 6 bases from V and 2 bases from J; junction bases left unmatched: 4. This CDR3 spans 14 amino acids. Germline CDR1 is MGHRA and CDR2 is YSYEKL. CDR3 sequence: CASSRSGGAYEQYF. DNA for the CDR3: TGCGCCAGCAGTCGAAGCGGGGGGGCCTACGAGCAGTACTTC.

V usage is TRBV7-6 and J usage is TRBJ2-5; TRBD2 matches at 9 bases. V was pared by 1 base and J by 6 bases, with 9 bases of the junction left unmatched. Per germline, CDR1 SGHVS and CDR2 FNYEAQ. The CDR3 has 16 residues. The CDR3 DNA reads TGTGCCAGCAGCTTAGACGGTAGCGGGGGTGGGAAGACCCAGTACTTC. Protein: CASSLDGSGGGKTQYF.

The J gene is TRBJ1-2, the V gene TRBV7-9, with D maybe TRBD1 (6 bases). Deletions cut 8 bases from V and 4 bases from J, with 23 bases between. CDR3 length equals 16 residues. Germline V lookup: CDR1 SEHNR, CDR2 FQNEAQ (reference sequence). The CDR3, as DNA: TGTGCCAGCGACGCAGGGAGTGGGCAGGGGAGCTATGGCTACACCTTC. Protein: CASDAGSGQGSYGYTF. Full variable domain (rest looked up from reference TRBV7-9 and TRBJ1-2): DTGVSQNPRHKITKRGQNVTFRCDPISEHNRLYWYRQTLGQGPEFLTYFQNEAQLEKSRLLSDRFSAERPKGSFSTLEIQRTEQGDSAMYLCASDAGSGQGSYGYTFGSGTRLTVV.

The chain couples TRBV18 to TRBJ1-1; D gene unclear. CDR1 is KGHSH, CDR2 LQKENI, per germline. The CDR3 length is 15 residues. Trimming took 3 bases from V and 0 from J, leaving 11 bases between them. The CDR3 loop reads CASSPRQELNTEAFF. The CDR3, as DNA: TGTGCCAGCTCACCGCGGCAGGAGCTGAACACTGAAGCTTTCTTT. Variable domain in full (rest from reference TRBV18 and TRBJ1-1): NAGVMQNPRHLVRRRGQEARLRCSPMKGHSHVYWYRQLPEEGLKFMVYLQKENIIDESGMPKERFSAEFPKEGPSILRIQQVVRGDSAAYFCASSPRQELNTEAFFGQGTRLTVV.

The chain has TRBV25-1 and TRBJ1-1, with TRBD1 matching over 7 bases. The J segment lost 0 bases and the V segment lost 6 bases, leaving 16 bases of the junction unmatched. The length of the CDR3 is 18 residues. The germline V gene encodes CDR1 MGHDK and CDR2 SYGVNS. CDR3: CASSEGDSDPNLNTEAFF. The DNA of the CDR3 is TGTGCCAGCAGCGAAGGGGACAGCGATCCTAATTTGAACACTGAAGCTTTCTTT.

This sequence joins TRBV19 and TRBJ1-4; 7 nucleotides line up with TRBD1. J lost 10 bases, V lost 4 bases, and 9 bases had no gene match. Germline CDR1 LNHDA, CDR2 SQIVND (reference sequence). The CDR3 has 14 residues. DNA for the CDR3: TGTGCCAGTAGTAAAGGACAGGCTTCGCGAAAACTGTTTTTT. Amino acids: CASSKGQASRKLFF.

The chain joins TRBV4-1 to TRBJ2-2, with 9 bases identical to TRBD2. CDR1 is MGHRA and CDR2 is YSYEKL in the germline V gene. The CDR3 runs 18 residues. V was clipped by 2 bases and J by 6 bases; unmatched bases: 13. The DNA of the CDR3 is TGCGCCAGCAGCCAATCGCGGAGAATAGCGGGAGCAGCCGGGGAGCTGTTTTTT. Translating gives CASSQSRRIAGAAGELFF.

The rearrangement joins TRBV5-1 to TRBJ1-2; 10 bases align to TRBD1. Germline CDR1 SGHRS, CDR2 YFSETQ. CDR3 length equals 17 residues. The V gene end was trimmed by 1 base and the J gene end by 4 bases; junction bases not matched to a gene: 10. This CDR3 reads CASSLKSLRDRGYGYTF. The CDR3 DNA sequence: TGCGCCAGCAGCTTGAAAAGCCTACGGGACAGGGGCTATGGCTACACCTTC. Complete variable domain (other parts from reference TRBV5-1 and TRBJ1-2): KAGVTQTPRYLIKTRGQQVTLSCSPISGHRSVSWYQQTPGQGLQFLFEYFSETQRNKGNFPGRFSGRQFSNSRSEMNVSTLELGDSALYLCASSLKSLRDRGYGYTFGSGTRLTVV.

The chain is built from TRBV4-1 and TRBJ2-7, with TRBD1 identical over 10 bases. Germline values: CDR1 MGHRA, CDR2 YSYEKL. The CDR3 is 16 amino acids. The junction had 13 bases not matched to a gene; V was cut back by 5 bases and J by 6 bases. This CDR3 is CASSTGTGAILGEQYF. In DNA, the CDR3 is TGCGCCAGCAGCACCGGGACAGGGGCAATCTTAGGCGAGCAGTACTTC.

The chain is built from TRBV6-5 and TRBJ1-2; unclear D gene. V lost 5 bases, J lost 4 bases, and 17 bases lay in between. The CDR3 has 15 amino acids. Germline V gene sequence: CDR1 MNHEY, CDR2 SVGAGI. The CDR3 loop reads CASSRDTAQGYGYTF. Written as DNA, the CDR3 is TGTGCCAGCAGTAGAGACACCGCCCAAGGCTATGGCTACACCTTC.